Each of the 4 T cell receptor beta chains below was sequenced from the same sample in a study of PD-L1 blockade in urothelial cancer. The time point was: peripheral blood 6 weeks after treatment start. Profiling relied on immunoSEQ multiplex PCR, and the TCRdb table lists in-frame clones only, not all of them. This sample has under 150,000 clones, with around 88% found just once. Specimen: PBMCs, collected around atezolizumab (anti-PD-L1) treatment. These receptors all come from a man aged 60 to 75 with urothelial cancer.

The genes are TRBV5-6 and TRBJ1-1, with a weak D call TRBD1 (5 bases). V lost 0 bases and J 1 base, leaving 10 bases between the germline ends. Germline V gene sequence: CDR1 SGHDT, CDR2 YYEEEE. The CDR3 has 15 amino acids. The CDR3 coding sequence is TGTGCCAGCAGCTTGGTTCAGGGCCCGAACACTGAAGCTTTCTTT. It codes for CASSLVQGPNTEAFF.

The J gene is TRBJ2-3, the V gene TRBV27; maybe TRBD2 (6 bases). The CDR3 contains 16 residues. The V gene lost 10 bases and the J gene lost 3 bases, with 23 bases spanning the gap. Germline loops: CDR1 MNHEY, CDR2 SMNVEV (reference sequence). The CDR3 nucleotides read TGTGCCACCTCTGATTGGGGTAGCGGCGGGACAGATACGCAGTATTTT. Its protein product is CATSDWGSGGTDTQYF.

V is TRBV6-5 and J is TRBJ2-7, with 7 positions matching TRBD1. Germline V gene data show CDR1 as MNHEY and CDR2 as SVGAGI. The length of the CDR3 is 15 residues. V shed 4 bases, J shed 3 bases, and the junction held 9 bases outside the gene matches. CDR3 in amino acids: CASSSRRQGLYEQYF. In DNA, the CDR3 is TGTGCCAGCAGTTCCCGGAGACAGGGCCTCTACGAGCAGTACTTC.

The CDR3 sequence is CASSTPGLANTGELFF. In DNA form, the CDR3 reads TGTGCCAGCAGCACCCCGGGACTAGCGAACACCGGGGAGCTGTTTTTT. The V and J genes are TRBV21-1 and TRBJ2-2; the table's D call TRBD2 went unverified against the DNA. TRBV21-1 is recorded as a pseudogene. This CDR3 is built from 16 residues.